This T cell receptor (beta chain) was obtained from a study of Graves' ophthalmopathy and Graves' hyperthyroidism. Overall study findings and caveats: Built on 13 signatures, a model told ophthalmopathy apart from stable hyperthyroidism with about 91% sensitivity and approximately 81% specificity. The model predicted ophthalmopathy progression with about 71% sensitivity and around 72% specificity.

RNA transcripts were the source from which TCR beta CDR3 regions were amplified. HTBI primers primed a first-round RT-PCR, and a second-round multiplex PCR followed. TCRdb re-analysed the multiplex PCR reads in MiXCR, keeping a single row per CDR3 protein. The sample includes hundreds of thousands of distinct CDR3 sequences, 20% to 25% of them seen just once. A follow-up of 18 months without ophthalmopathy meant that hyperthyroidism was stable. Each diagnosis was determined on the basis of clinical symptoms, serum thyroxine, TRAb, thyroid ultrasound and orbital computed tomography. This clonotype was seen repeatedly, ten times or more. Its antigen remains unidentified. Germline CDR1 reads SNHLY; CDR2 reads FYNNEI. V dropped 8 bases and J dropped 5 bases, with 18 bases sitting between them. The length of the CDR3 is 14 residues.

This chain links TRBV2 with TRBJ2-5, with D uncertain. Input material: peripheral blood. The TCR comes from a young woman with stable Graves' hyperthyroidism. Some clones in this sample may be carry-over from other donors' samples. CDR3 region: CASVSRPPWETQYF. The CDR3 nucleotides read TGTGCCAGCGTCAGCCGACCCCCGTGGGAGACCCAGTACTTC.